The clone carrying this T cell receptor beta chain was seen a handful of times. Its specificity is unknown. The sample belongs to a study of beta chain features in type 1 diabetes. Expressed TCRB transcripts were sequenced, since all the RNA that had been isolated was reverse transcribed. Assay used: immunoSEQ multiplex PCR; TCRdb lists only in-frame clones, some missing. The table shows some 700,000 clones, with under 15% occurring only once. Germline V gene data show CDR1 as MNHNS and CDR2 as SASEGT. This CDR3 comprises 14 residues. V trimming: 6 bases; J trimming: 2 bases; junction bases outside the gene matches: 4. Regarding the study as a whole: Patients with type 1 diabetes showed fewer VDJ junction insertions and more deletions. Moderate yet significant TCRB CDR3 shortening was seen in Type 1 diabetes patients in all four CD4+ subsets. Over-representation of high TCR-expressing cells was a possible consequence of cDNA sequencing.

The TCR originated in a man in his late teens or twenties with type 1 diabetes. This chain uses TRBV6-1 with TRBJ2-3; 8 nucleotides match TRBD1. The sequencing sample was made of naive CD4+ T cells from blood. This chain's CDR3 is CASRTGVITDTQYF. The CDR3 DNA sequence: TGTGCCAGCAGGACAGGGGTCATCACAGATACGCAGTATTTT.